The 22 T cell receptor beta chains reported below all come from one sample, sequenced in a study of shared clonotypes between healthy human individuals. Method: immunoSEQ multiplex PCR; TCRdb's copy keeps in-frame clones and lacks some. Counted here are 2 million to 2.5 million clones, 93% occurring once; the ten biggest clones make up about 0.38%. The sequenced sample was naive CD4+ T cells from PBMCs. Subset described: CD45RA+ positively selected. The receptors originated from a man in his late teens or twenties in good health. Some clones in this sample may be carry-over from other donors' samples.

V gene TRBV7-2 combines with J gene TRBJ2-2, with a weak D call TRBD2 (5 bases). The germline V and J ends were trimmed by 3 bases and 3 bases, with 11 bases remaining between them. The CDR3 extends over 15 amino acids. Germline V lookup: CDR1 SGHTA, CDR2 FQGNSA. The CDR3 sequence: CASSFTGGYTGELFF. The CDR3 region has the DNA TGTGCCAGCAGCTTCACTGGAGGTTACACCGGGGAGCTGTTTTTT. The full variable domain, completed using reference TRBV7-2 and TRBJ2-2, is GAGVSQSPSNKVTEKGKDVELRCDPISGHTALYWYRQSLGQGLEFLIYFQGNSAPDKSGLPSDRFSAERTGGSVSTLTIQRTQQEDSAVYLCASSFTGGYTGELFFGEGSRLTVL.

The chain employs TRBV5-1 and TRBJ1-4; 9 nucleotides agree with TRBD1. The length of the CDR3 is 16 residues. Germline V gene data show CDR1 as SGHRS and CDR2 as YFSETQ. With 4 bases clipped from V and 3 bases from J, the junction kept 7 bases outside the gene matches. The CDR3 DNA is TGCGCCAGCAGCGCTCCGGGACAGGGCTCTAATGAAAAACTGTTTTTT. Protein product: CASSAPGQGSNEKLFF.

As regards this clone: Other DNA sequences in the sample encode the same CDR3. The CDR3 loop reads CASSYSRGNEQFF. The CDR3 nucleotides read TGTGCCAGCAGTTACTCGAGAGGGAATGAGCAGTTCTTC. V usage is TRBV6-5 and J usage is TRBJ2-1; possible D gene TRBD2, 5 bases. From germline, CDR1 is MNHEY and CDR2 SVGAGI. The CDR3 covers 13 residues. V shed 0 bases and J shed 7 bases, with 7 bases lying between them.

Note on this clone: At the DNA level, this CDR3 is encoded by other sequences in the same sample as well. This chain connects TRBV5-6 to TRBJ2-3; 9 bases map to TRBD1. CDR3 size: 15 residues. The V gene's germline CDR1 is SGHDT and CDR2 YYEEEE. Trimming at V came to 3 bases and at J to 3 bases, leaving 5 bases not matched to a gene. CDR3 nucleotides: TGTGCCAGCAGCTCCGACAGGGGGTTAACAGATACGCAGTATTTT. It translates to CASSSDRGLTDTQYF.

The chain recombines TRBV5-5 with TRBJ2-1; the D gene is possibly TRBD2 (5 bases). Germline V gene data show CDR1 as SGHKS and CDR2 as YYEKEE (reference sequence). The CDR3 runs 15 residues. V shed 4 bases and J shed 3 bases, with 14 bases lying between them. The CDR3 here is CASSPGLANYNEQFF. The CDR3 nucleotides are TGTGCCAGCAGCCCCGGACTGGCTAACTACAATGAGCAGTTCTTC.

The rearrangement uses TRBV19 and TRBJ1-4, with 9 bases matching TRBD1. The germline V gene encodes CDR1 LNHDA and CDR2 SQIVND (reference sequence). CDR3 length equals 15 residues. The J segment lost 8 bases and the V segment lost 4 bases, leaving 8 bases of the junction unmatched. The CDR3, as DNA: TGTGCCAGTAGTACCTACAGGGGGCACGAAGAAAAACTGTTTTTT. This translates into CASSTYRGHEEKLFF.

This sequence joins TRBV11-3 and TRBJ1-5; weak D call: TRBD1 (6 bases). The V gene's germline CDR1 is SGHNT and CDR2 YENEEA. V was pared by 5 bases and J by 4 bases, with 12 bases between. The CDR3 has 14 amino acids. CDR3 protein: CASSPQGQNQPQHF. The CDR3 DNA is TGTGCCAGCAGCCCACAGGGTCAGAATCAGCCCCAGCATTTT.

This sequence joins TRBV5-1 and TRBJ2-3; 13 bases align to TRBD2. The CDR3 is made up of 15 amino acids. CDR1 and CDR2 from the germline V gene are SGHRS and YFSETQ. Trimming cost V 2 bases and J 6 bases; bases outside gene matches: 3. This CDR3 reads CASSLGTSGMDTQYF. CDR3 bases: TGCGCCAGCAGCTTAGGGACTAGCGGGATGGATACGCAGTATTTT. The full variable domain, in which reference TRBV5-1 and TRBJ2-3 provide the parts outside the CDR3, is KAGVTQTPRYLIKTRGQQVTLSCSPISGHRSVSWYQQTPGQGLQFLFEYFSETQRNKGNFPGRFSGRQFSNSRSEMNVSTLELGDSALYLCASSLGTSGMDTQYFGPGTRLTVL.

V is TRBV4-2 and J is TRBJ1-4; no firm D call. Trimming shortened V by 4 bases and J by 8 bases, and 17 bases separated the two germline ends. The length of the CDR3 is 15 residues. Germline CDR1 reads LGHNA; CDR2 reads YNFKEQ. This CDR3 is CASSLSGLLVEKLFF. The DNA for the CDR3 is TGTGCCAGCAGCCTTTCCGGTCTCCTGGTGGAAAAACTGTTTTTT.

The chain carries TRBV27 and TRBJ2-1; TRBD2 aligns across 12 bases. The CDR3 runs 16 residues. V lost 5 bases, J lost 6 bases, and 8 bases stayed unmatched. The germline CDR1 and CDR2 sequences are MNHEY and SMNVEV (reference sequence). The CDR3 DNA reads TGTGCCAGCAGTGGTCTAGCGGGAGGGCCTTTCAATGAGCAGTTCTTC. It translates to CASSGLAGGPFNEQFF.

CDR3 DNA: TGCGCCAGCAGCTTGGATACGTCTGCTCCTCGGCAGTTCTTC. Its protein product is CASSLDTSAPRQFF. The J gene is TRBJ2-1, the V gene TRBV5-1; D gene unclear. Germline lookup yields CDR1 SGHRS and CDR2 YFSETQ. CDR3 length: 14 amino acids. Trimming shortened V by 0 bases and J by 12 bases, and 16 bases separated the two germline ends.

The chain is built from TRBV29-1 and TRBJ2-7; 13 nucleotides align to TRBD2. The CDR3 length is 14 residues. Germline V CDR1 and CDR2: SQVTM, ANQGSEA. Trimming took 6 bases from V and 5 from J; bases not matched to a gene: 7. DNA of the CDR3: TGCAGCGTGCGGACTAGCGGGAGTCAAAACGAGCAGTACTTC. Protein sequence: CSVRTSGSQNEQYF.

The chain couples TRBV5-1 to TRBJ1-5; 8 bases are a match to TRBD1. CDR1 is SGHRS and CDR2 is YFSETQ in the germline V gene. J gave up 2 bases and V 3 bases, and 10 bases lay outside the gene matches. This CDR3 spans 17 amino acids. CDR3: CASSWGQAPGGNQPQHF. CDR3 nucleotide sequence: TGCGCCAGCAGCTGGGGACAGGCCCCCGGGGGCAATCAGCCCCAGCATTTT.

The V call is TRBV4-1, the J call TRBJ2-1; D unresolved. The germline V gene has CDR1 MGHRA and CDR2 YSYEKL. This CDR3 is 16 amino acids long. The V gene lost 0 bases and the J gene lost 4 bases, with 13 bases spanning the gap. The DNA for the CDR3 is TGCGCCAGCAGCCAAGATCGAACCCCTCAATACAATGAGCAGTTCTTC. Its protein product is CASSQDRTPQYNEQFF.

This clone was found once. The gene calls are TRBV2 and TRBJ1-1; tentatively, D is TRBD1 (5 bases). Germline values: CDR1 SNHLY, CDR2 FYNNEI. The CDR3 has 14 residues. Trimming took off 5 bases at V and 0 bases at J, with 10 bases between the two ends. The CDR3 region has the DNA TGTGCCAGCAGTATCCAGGGCGTGAACACTGAAGCTTTCTTT. Translation: CASSIQGVNTEAFF.

This chain links TRBV2 with TRBJ1-3, with D perhaps matching TRBD1 (6 bases). Trimming cost V 6 bases and J 0 bases, with 12 bases left between them. This CDR3 is 15 amino acids long. The germline gives CDR1 SNHLY, CDR2 FYNNEI. As DNA, the CDR3 is TGTGCCAGCAGCCGGACAGACCCCTCTGGAAACACCATATATTTT. Amino acids: CASSRTDPSGNTIYF.

V is TRBV19 and J is TRBJ2-2; the D is unclear. CDR1 is LNHDA, CDR2 SQIVND, per germline (reference sequence). Trimming pared 8 bases from V and 6 bases from J, leaving 10 bases between. The CDR3 is 12 residues long. CDR3 sequence: CASSHQPGELFF. The CDR3 coding sequence is TGTGCCAGTTCCCACCAGCCCGGGGAGCTGTTTTTT. Filled out from reference TRBV19 and TRBJ2-2, the complete variable domain reads DGGITQSPKYLFRKEGQNVTLSCEQNLNHDAMYWYRQDPGQGLRLIYYSQIVNDFQKGDIAEGYSVSREKKESFPLTVTSAQKNPTAFYLCASSHQPGELFFGEGSRLTVL.

The V gene is TRBV10-2, the J gene TRBJ2-1, with D perhaps matching TRBD1 (5 bases). Germline V lookup: CDR1 WSHSY, CDR2 SAAADI. CDR3 size: 13 residues. With 5 bases removed from V and 15 bases from J, the gap between germline ends came to 20 bases. CDR3 residues: CASSLMGQSVAFF. The DNA for the CDR3 is TGCGCCAGCAGTCTCATGGGGCAGTCTGTTGCGTTCTTC.

The V gene is TRBV12-5, the J gene TRBJ1-1, with a weak D call TRBD1 (6 bases). V was cut by 1 base and J by 5 bases, with 17 bases left in between. Germline-derived CDR1 and CDR2 are LGHNT and FRNRAP. This CDR3 contains 16 residues. The CDR3: CASGLGGGRGGTEAFF. The CDR3 nucleotides read TGTGCTAGTGGTTTGGGAGGGGGAAGGGGAGGAACTGAAGCTTTCTTT.

The V gene is TRBV29-1, the J gene TRBJ2-7; 7 nucleotides match TRBD1. CDR1 and CDR2 from the germline V gene are SQVTM and ANQGSEA. CDR3 size: 13 residues. Losses at the gene ends were 5 bases for V and 0 bases for J; bases not matched to a gene: 4. CDR3 sequence (DNA): TGCAGCGTTTCGAGACAGGGCTCCTACGAGCAGTACTTC. This sequence encodes CSVSRQGSYEQYF.

The chain couples TRBV7-9 to TRBJ2-7; 8 nucleotides align to TRBD1. The CDR3 contains 15 residues. The J segment lost 6 bases and the V segment lost 3 bases, leaving 10 bases of the junction unmatched. CDR1 is SEHNR, CDR2 FQNEAQ, per germline (reference sequence). The CDR3 coding sequence is TGTGCCAGCAGCTTCCACCTTGGAGACAGGGGCGAGCAGTACTTC. Its protein product is CASSFHLGDRGEQYF. The full variable domain, completed using reference TRBV7-9 and TRBJ2-7, is DTGVSQNPRHKITKRGQNVTFRCDPISEHNRLYWYRQTLGQGPEFLTYFQNEAQLEKSRLLSDRFSAERPKGSFSTLEIQRTEQGDSAMYLCASSFHLGDRGEQYFGPGTRLTVT.

The V and J genes are TRBV19 and TRBJ2-5, with 8 nucleotides matching TRBD2. The germline CDR1 and CDR2 sequences are LNHDA and SQIVND (reference sequence). The junction had 3 bases not matched to a gene; V was cut back by 5 bases and J by 1 base. The CDR3 has 14 amino acids. The CDR3 nucleotides are TGTGCCAGTAGTGGACTAGCACTCCAAGAGACCCAGTACTTC. Translating gives CASSGLALQETQYF.